A single sample is the source of the 19 T cell receptor beta chains below, sequenced in a study of blood T cell repertoires in COVID-19. The repertoire was sequenced with immunoSEQ multiplex PCR; TCRdb's copy has only in-frame clones and lacks some. Found here are 99,000 or so clones, roughly 79% of them singletons; the top ten hold less than 45%. The sequencing input was peripheral blood. The receptor source for this set is a man aged 80 or over with acute or convalescent COVID-19.

A few counts support this clone. The chain links TRBV4-3 to TRBJ2-3; TRBD2 aligns across 7 bases. V trimming: 6 bases; J trimming: 2 bases; junction bases outside the gene matches: 8. This CDR3 has 15 amino acids. Per the germline V gene, CDR1 is LGHNA and CDR2 is YSLEER. CDR3 sequence (DNA): TGCGCCAGCAGTCGGGGGGAGCTTGACACAGATACGCAGTATTTT. Its translation: CASSRGELDTDTQYF.

This clone occurred once. The V call is TRBV10-3, the J call TRBJ2-7, with D tentatively TRBD2 (6 bases). From germline, CDR1 is ENHRY and CDR2 SYGVKD. The CDR3 consists of 13 residues. The V gene lost 7 bases and the J gene lost 0 bases, with 10 bases spanning the gap. The CDR3 region has the DNA TGTGCCATCACCGCGGGGACCTCCTACGAGCAGTACTTC. It is translated as CAITAGTSYEQYF.

CDR3 coding DNA: TGCAGCGGTCGGGACAGGGAGACCACTGAAGCTTTCTTT. This translates into CSGRDRETTEAFF. The V call is TRBV29-1, the J call TRBJ1-1, with 9 positions matching TRBD1. V lost 7 bases, J lost 4 bases, and 7 bases stayed unmatched. Germline V lookup: CDR1 SQVTM, CDR2 ANQGSEA. CDR3 size: 13 residues.

The chain uses TRBV28 and TRBJ2-7, with 7 bases identical to TRBD2. Per the germline V gene, CDR1 is MDHEN and CDR2 is SYDVKM. The CDR3 is 15 residues long. V lost 2 bases to trimming and J lost 5 bases; unmatched junction nucleotides: 9. CDR3 residues: CASSLELRESDEQYF. CDR3 bases: TGTGCCAGCAGTTTAGAGTTGCGGGAGAGCGACGAGCAGTACTTC. Full variable domain (outside the CDR3, taken from reference TRBV28 and TRBJ2-7): DVKVTQSSRYLVKRTGEKVFLECVQDMDHENMFWYRQDPGLGLRLIYFSYDVKMKEKGDIPEGYSVSREKKERFSLILESASTNQTSMYLCASSLELRESDEQYFGPGTRLTVT.

This clone was detected only a few times. The chain joins TRBV5-4 to TRBJ1-1; D call uncertain. Germline V gene data show CDR1 as SGHNT and CDR2 as YYREEE (reference sequence). This CDR3 is 12 amino acids long. V dropped 6 bases and J dropped 1 base, with 7 bases sitting between them. The CDR3 sequence: CASTSSNTEAFF. The CDR3 DNA reads TGTGCCAGCACCTCCTCGAACACTGAAGCTTTCTTT.

This CDR3 is CASSLIRGQGYTF. Written as DNA, the CDR3 is TGTGCCAGCAGTTTAATCAGGGGGCAGGGCTACACCTTC. V usage is TRBV12-3 or TRBV12-4 and J usage is TRBJ1-2, with TRBD1 matching over 8 bases. This CDR3 is built from 13 residues. With V trimmed by 2 bases and J by 8 bases, 4 bases remained unmatched.

The gene calls are TRBV5-1 and TRBJ1-1; unclear D gene. The CDR3 runs 15 residues. The V gene lost 5 bases and the J gene lost 0 bases, with 14 bases spanning the gap. Germline-derived CDR1 and CDR2 are SGHRS and YFSETQ. CDR3 loop: CASRAAGYLNTEAFF. The CDR3 DNA is TGCGCCAGCAGGGCCGCAGGATACTTGAACACTGAAGCTTTCTTT.

V usage is TRBV6-1 and J usage is TRBJ1-4; D is perhaps TRBD1 (5 bases). Germline loops: CDR1 MNHNS, CDR2 SASEGT. V was clipped by 3 bases and J by 5 bases, with 13 bases between them. CDR3 size: 15 residues. The CDR3 nucleotides read TGTGCCAGCAGTGAGGGGGGAATAACCAATGAAAAACTGTTTTTT. Translated: CASSEGGITNEKLFF.

The rearrangement links TRBV5-1 to TRBJ2-7, with D tentatively TRBD2 (6 bases). The CDR3 is made up of 14 amino acids. V was pared by 2 bases and J by 0 bases, with 9 bases between. The germline gives CDR1 SGHRS, CDR2 YFSETQ. DNA of the CDR3: TGCGCCAGCAGCTTTGGCGGGATCTCCTACGAGCAGTACTTC. Amino acid sequence: CASSFGGISYEQYF.

The V gene is TRBV18, the J gene TRBJ1-1; 12 bases map to TRBD1. After removal of 3 bases from V and 1 base from J, the junction contained 15 bases not matched to a gene. The CDR3 length is 20 residues. The V gene's germline CDR1 is KGHSH and CDR2 LQKENI. CDR3 sequence: CASSPKLLGTGGGRNTEAFF. The CDR3, as DNA: TGTGCCAGCTCACCCAAGCTTTTAGGGACAGGGGGCGGGAGGAACACTGAAGCTTTCTTT.

CDR3 coding DNA: TGTGCCAGCAGTTTGGTGGGACTGGGACAGCACACAGATACGCAGTATTTT. Protein product: CASSLVGLGQHTDTQYF. This sequence joins TRBV28 and TRBJ2-3; the D gene is possibly TRBD1 (7 bases). Germline V CDR1 and CDR2: MDHEN, SYDVKM. This CDR3 has 17 amino acids. V was clipped by 3 bases and J by 2 bases, with 18 bases between them.

The chain links TRBV12-3 or TRBV12-4 to TRBJ2-4; D is uncertain. V was shortened by 1 base and J by 11 bases, with 6 bases between the two germline ends. CDR3 size: 11 residues. The CDR3 region is CASSLGLVQYF. CDR3 sequence (DNA): TGTGCCAGCAGTTTAGGGTTAGTTCAGTACTTC.

This clone came up a few times. The chain recombines TRBV28 with TRBJ2-2, with D unclear. Germline values: CDR1 MDHEN, CDR2 SYDVKM. The CDR3 is 13 amino acids. V lost 2 bases to trimming and J lost 1 base, with 2 bases between them. The CDR3 DNA reads TGTGCCAGCAGTTTACAGAACACCGGGGAGCTGTTTTTT. It yields the protein CASSLQNTGELFF.

The genes are TRBV9 and TRBJ2-7; TRBD1 agrees at 8 bases. The CDR3 is 15 residues long. V lost 0 bases, J lost 2 bases, and 4 bases stayed unmatched. Germline CDR1 and CDR2: SGDLS and YYNGEE. The CDR3 nucleotides read TGTGCCAGCAGCGTAGGGACAGGGAGACCCTACGAGCAGTACTTC. It is translated as CASSVGTGRPYEQYF.

This rearrangement joins TRBV7-2 to TRBJ2-1, with D possibly matching TRBD1 (6 bases). Trimming cost V 8 bases and J 4 bases, with 21 bases left between them. CDR3 size: 16 residues. Looked up from germline, CDR1 is SGHTA and CDR2 is FQGNSA. The CDR3 DNA follows: TGTGCCAGCGGCCCCAGACAGGCAGGAAGGTACAATGAGCAGTTCTTC. Translating gives CASGPRQAGRYNEQFF.

The genes are TRBV28 and TRBJ1-5, with D maybe TRBD1 (6 bases). Per germline, CDR1 MDHEN and CDR2 SYDVKM. Trimming pared 6 bases from V and 5 bases from J, leaving 11 bases between. The CDR3 totals 13 residues. This chain's CDR3 is CASSLTGDQPQHF. The CDR3 DNA reads as TGTGCCAGCAGCCTGACAGGCGATCAGCCCCAGCATTTT.

The CDR3 region is CASSKGETQYF. The DNA of the CDR3 is TGTGCCAGCAGCAAGGGGGAGACCCAGTACTTC. The chain employs TRBV25-1 and TRBJ2-5, with TRBD1 as a possible D gene (5 bases). This CDR3 has 11 residues. Trimming removed 6 bases at V and 5 bases at J, with 7 bases between. CDR1 and CDR2 from the germline V gene are MGHDK and SYGVNS.

The J gene is TRBJ1-2, the V gene TRBV10-3, with D perhaps TRBD1 (6 bases). The ends were cut back, 0 bases at V and 10 bases at J, with 6 bases in the middle. There are 11 residues in the CDR3. Germline lookup yields CDR1 ENHRY and CDR2 SYGVKD. The CDR3 nucleotides read TGTGCCATCAGTGAGTCGGGACACTACACCTTC. Translating gives CAISESGHYTF.

The gene calls are TRBV5-5 and TRBJ2-7, with TRBD2 matching 9 bases. Trimming removed 1 base from V and 8 bases from J; junction bases left unmatched: 10. The germline gives CDR1 SGHKS, CDR2 YYEKEE (reference sequence). The CDR3 totals 15 residues. CDR3 protein: CASSLRLAGVVKQYF. The CDR3 coding sequence is TGTGCCAGCAGCTTGAGGTTAGCGGGAGTTGTCAAGCAGTACTTC.